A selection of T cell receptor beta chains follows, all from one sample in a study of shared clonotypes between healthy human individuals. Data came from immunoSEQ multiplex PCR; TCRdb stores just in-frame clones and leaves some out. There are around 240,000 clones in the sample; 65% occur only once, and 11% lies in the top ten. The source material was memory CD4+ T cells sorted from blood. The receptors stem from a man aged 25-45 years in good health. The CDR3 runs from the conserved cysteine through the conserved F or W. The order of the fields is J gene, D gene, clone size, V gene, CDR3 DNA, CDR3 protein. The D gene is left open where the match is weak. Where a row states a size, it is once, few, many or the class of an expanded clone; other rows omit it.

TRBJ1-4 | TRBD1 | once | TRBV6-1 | TGTGCCAGCCGGACAGGGGGAACGACCCGAGAAAAACTGTTTTTT | CASRTGGTTREKLFF
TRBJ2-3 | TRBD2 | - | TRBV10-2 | TGCGCCAGCAGCGGAGGACTAGCGGCGCAGTATTTT | CASSGGLAAQYF
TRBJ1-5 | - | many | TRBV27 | TGTGCCAGCAGTTTATTGGGACCGGGTAGCAATCAGCCCCAGCATTTT | CASSLLGPGSNQPQHF
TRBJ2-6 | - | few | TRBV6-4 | TGTGCCAGCAGTGACCATGCCTCAGGTGGGGCCAACGTCCTGACTTTC | CASSDHASGGANVLTF
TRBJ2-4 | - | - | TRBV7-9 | TGTGCCAGCAGCCCAGGACGGAGTCTATACTTC | CASSPGRSLYF
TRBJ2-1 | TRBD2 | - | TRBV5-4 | TGTGCCAGCAGCTTGGTAGCGGGAGATTACAATGAGCAGTTCTTC | CASSLVAGDYNEQFF
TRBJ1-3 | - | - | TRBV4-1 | TGCGCCAGCAGCCAAGATTGGGAAAACACCATATATTTT | CASSQDWENTIYF
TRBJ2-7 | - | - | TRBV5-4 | TGTGCCAGCAGCTTGCCGGGGGGCGGTGGGTCCTACGAGCAGTACTTC | CASSLPGGGGSYEQYF
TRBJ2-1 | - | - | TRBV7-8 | TGTGCCAGCAGCTCCGGTCCTTCCTACAATGAGCAGTTCTTC | CASSSGPSYNEQFF
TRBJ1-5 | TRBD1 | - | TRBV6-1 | TGTGCCAGCAGTGGTATATTCAAGGACAGGGAATTGGGTCAGCCCCAGCATTTT | CASSGIFKDRELGQPQHF
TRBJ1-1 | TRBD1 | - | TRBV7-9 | TGTGCCAGCAGCGAAGCGACAGGGAAGAACACTGAAGCTTTCTTT | CASSEATGKNTEAFF
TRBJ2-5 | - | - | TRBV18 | TGTGCCAGCTCACCGGCTCGCCAAGAGACCCAGTACTTC | CASSPARQETQYF
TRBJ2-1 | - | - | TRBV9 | TGTGCCAGCAGCGTATATCCGCGATCCAGCGGAGCTAAGGATGAGCAGTTCTTC | CASSVYPRSSGAKDEQFF
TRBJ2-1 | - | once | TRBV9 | TGTGCCAGCAGCACATCTCCTAGAGATGAGCAGTTCTTC | CASSTSPRDEQFF
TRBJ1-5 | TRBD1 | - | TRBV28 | TGTGCCAGCAGCCGCTCCGGGACCGGGACAGGGGGGACGAATCGCAATCAGCCCCAGCATTTT | CASSRSGTGTGGTNRNQPQHF
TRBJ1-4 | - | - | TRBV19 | TGTGCCAGTAGCCCCCTCGGGACGCCTGATAATGAAAAACTGTTTTTT | CASSPLGTPDNEKLFF
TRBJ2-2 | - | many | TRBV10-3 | TGTGCCATCAGTGCCCACCCGACTAGCACCGGGGAGCTGTTTTTT | CAISAHPTSTGELFF
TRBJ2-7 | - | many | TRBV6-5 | TGTGCCAGCAGTTACGGCGGACTGGGGACCTACGAGCAGTACTTC | CASSYGGLGTYEQYF
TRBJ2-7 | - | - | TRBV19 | TGTGCCAGTAGCCGCGGGCCTTACGAGCAGTACTTC | CASSRGPYEQYF
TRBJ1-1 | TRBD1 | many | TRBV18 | TGTGCCAGCTCACGGACAGGGGAGAACACTGAAGCTTTCTTT | CASSRTGENTEAFF
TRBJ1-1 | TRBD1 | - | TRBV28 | TGTGCCAGCACCCTTAGGACAGGGGGCCGGACTGAAGCTTTCTTT | CASTLRTGGRTEAFF
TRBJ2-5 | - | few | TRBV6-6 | TGTGCCAGCAAGGGCAGGGAGAAGACCCAGTACTTC | CASKGREKTQYF
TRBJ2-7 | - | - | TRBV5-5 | TGTGCCAGCAGCCGCAGTGGGCTGTCGGAGCAGTACTTC | CASSRSGLSEQYF
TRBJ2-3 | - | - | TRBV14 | TGTGCCAGCAGCCAAGAACTAACAGATACGCAGTATTTT | CASSQELTDTQYF
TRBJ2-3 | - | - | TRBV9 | TGTGCCAGCGCGGGGCGGCAGGACACAGATACGCAGTATTTT | CASAGRQDTDTQYF
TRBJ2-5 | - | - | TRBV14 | TGTGCCAGCAGCCAAGATTCTTGGGGGGCCCAGTACTTC | CASSQDSWGAQYF
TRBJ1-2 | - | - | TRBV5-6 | TGTGCCAGCAGGAGCACAGGGCGCGCTTATGGCTACACCTTC | CASRSTGRAYGYTF
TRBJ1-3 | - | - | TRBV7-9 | TGTGCCAGCAGCGTGAGGACTCCCGGCGCCCTCACCTCTGGAAACACCATATATTTT | CASSVRTPGALTSGNTIYF
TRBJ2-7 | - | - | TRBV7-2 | TGTGCCAGCAGCTTAGCGATTCGGTCCACCGAGCAGTACTTC | CASSLAIRSTEQYF
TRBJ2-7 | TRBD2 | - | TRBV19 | TGTGCCAGTAGTATACGGGGACTAGCGGGAGATTACGAGCAGTACTTC | CASSIRGLAGDYEQYF
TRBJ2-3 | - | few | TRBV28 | TGTGCCAGCGGGGAGGTGGACAAGGCTTATACGCAGTATTTT | CASGEVDKAYTQYF
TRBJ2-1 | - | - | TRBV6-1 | TGTGCCAGCAGTGAAGGCTGGGGGCGCGGTGAGCAGTTCTTC | CASSEGWGRGEQFF
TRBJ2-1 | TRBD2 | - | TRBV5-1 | TGCGCCAGCAGCGCCTTACTAGCGCAAAGCTCCTACAATGAGCAGTTCTTC | CASSALLAQSSYNEQFF
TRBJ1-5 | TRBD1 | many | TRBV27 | TGTGCCAGCAGTACACGATGGACAGGGGAAGGTCAGCCCCAGCATTTT | CASSTRWTGEGQPQHF
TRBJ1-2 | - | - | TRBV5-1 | TGCGCCAGCAGCTTAAACACAGGCTATGGCTACACCTTC | CASSLNTGYGYTF
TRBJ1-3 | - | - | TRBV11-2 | TGTGCCAGCAGCTTTCAAAGCTCTGGAAACACCATATATTTT | CASSFQSSGNTIYF
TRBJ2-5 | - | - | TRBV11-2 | TGTGCCAGCAGCTTCTGGCAGGGCTTAGAGACCCAGTACTTC | CASSFWQGLETQYF
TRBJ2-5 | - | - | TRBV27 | TGTGCCAGCAGTTTACGGGGTCTCGGGGAGACCCAGTACTTC | CASSLRGLGETQYF
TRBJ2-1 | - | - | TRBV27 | TGTGCCAGCAGCGAGCGGGCCCTGAGGAATGAGCAGTTCTTC | CASSERALRNEQFF
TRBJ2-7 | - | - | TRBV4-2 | TGTGCCAGCAGCCAAGATGGCGCAGGGGGGGTTACCGAGCAGTACTTC | CASSQDGAGGVTEQYF
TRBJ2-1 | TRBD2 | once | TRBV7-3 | TGTGCCAGCAGTTTTAGCGGGAGTGGTGAGCAGTTCTTC | CASSFSGSGEQFF
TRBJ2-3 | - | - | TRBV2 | TGTGCCAGCAGCGGGCGTGCAGATACGCAGTATTTT | CASSGRADTQYF
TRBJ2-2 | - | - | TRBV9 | TGTGCCAGCAGCCCCCATGGGGACAACCCCGGGGAGCTGTTTTTT | CASSPHGDNPGELFF
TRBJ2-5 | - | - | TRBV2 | TGTGCCAGCAGTCCGTGGGGGTGGGAGACCCAGTACTTC | CASSPWGWETQYF